One and the same sample provided the 7 T cell receptor beta chains below, sequenced in a study of PD-L1 blockade in urothelial cancer. Time point of the sample: pretreatment peripheral blood. Data came from immunoSEQ multiplex PCR; TCRdb stores just in-frame clones and leaves some out. Of roughly 63,000 clones in the sample, 81% were seen once. The starting material was PBMCs, obtained around atezolizumab (anti-PD-L1) treatment. These receptors all stem from a man aged 70-80 years with urothelial cancer.

The chain has TRBV18 and TRBJ2-7; 8 bases fit TRBD1. This CDR3 region has 15 residues. CDR1 and CDR2 from the germline V gene are KGHSH and LQKENI. V lost 4 bases to trimming and J lost 5 bases; unmatched junction nucleotides: 10. CDR3 sequence (DNA): TGTGCCAGCTCACTTAATTTGGACAGGGATAACGAGCAGTACTTC. Translated, it gives CASSLNLDRDNEQYF.

The chain uses TRBV6-5 and TRBJ1-5; D unclear. Germline CDR1 reads MNHEY; CDR2 reads SVGAGI. The ends were cut back, 5 bases at V and 0 bases at J, with 8 bases in the middle. This CDR3 comprises 14 residues. The CDR3 reads CASSNSYSNQPQHF. The DNA for the CDR3 is TGTGCCAGCAGTAATAGTTATAGCAATCAGCCCCAGCATTTT.

This chain connects TRBV5-4 to TRBJ1-1; perhaps TRBD1 as D (5 bases). V was cut by 3 bases and J by 3 bases, with 15 bases left in between. The CDR3 is 15 residues long. The germline V gene has CDR1 SGHNT and CDR2 YYREEE (reference sequence). The CDR3 spells CASSSAGRGDTEAFF. The CDR3 DNA follows: TGTGCCAGCAGCTCGGCAGGGAGGGGAGACACTGAAGCTTTCTTT.

The rearrangement links TRBV28 to TRBJ1-2; 7 positions agree with TRBD1. Germline V gene data show CDR1 as MDHEN and CDR2 as SYDVKM. The V segment lost 5 bases and the J segment 2 bases; nucleotides outside the gene matches: 8. This CDR3 spans 15 amino acids. The CDR3 sequence is CASSPWDRQNYGYTF. CDR3 sequence (DNA): TGTGCCAGCAGTCCCTGGGACAGACAAAACTATGGCTACACCTTC.

The CDR3 here is CASSPGGGGEETQYF. The CDR3 DNA follows: TGTGCCAGCAGCCCCGGGGGGGGAGGGGAAGAGACCCAGTACTTC. The chain carries TRBV9 and TRBJ2-5; TRBD2 aligns across 8 bases. Germline V CDR1 and CDR2: SGDLS, YYNGEE. V was clipped by 4 bases and J by 3 bases; unmatched bases: 8. CDR3 length equals 15 residues.

This clone was counted at least ten times. The chain combines TRBV2 with TRBJ2-1, with 14 nucleotides matching TRBD2. Looked up from germline, CDR1 is SNHLY and CDR2 is FYNNEI. The CDR3 totals 14 residues. V lost 7 bases, J lost 10 bases, and 6 bases stayed unmatched. The CDR3: CASKGTSGGTEQFF. As DNA, the CDR3 is TGTGCCAGCAAAGGGACTAGCGGGGGAACCGAGCAGTTCTTC. Supplemented by reference TRBV2 and TRBJ2-1, the full variable domain reads EPEVTQTPSHQVTQMGQEVILRCVPISNHLYFYWYRQILGQKVEFLVSFYNNEISEKSEIFDDQFSVERPDGSNFTLKIRSTKLEDSAMYFCASKGTSGGTEQFFGPGTRLTVL.

V gene TRBV5-1 combines with J gene TRBJ1-2, with 7 bases aligning to TRBD1. From germline, CDR1 is SGHRS and CDR2 YFSETQ. This CDR3 is 13 amino acids long. With V trimmed by 4 bases and J by 8 bases, 8 bases remained unmatched. The CDR3 is CASSPDRVEGYTF. DNA for the CDR3: TGCGCCAGCAGCCCCGACAGGGTTGAAGGCTACACCTTC.